These 29 T cell receptor beta chains were sequenced from one sample in a study of blood T cells in healthy people across ages. A second PCR of about 7 to 11 cycles used a sample-barcoded 5' primer and a J-beta primer mix. TCRdb ran MiXCR on the 5' RACE reads and lists one entry per CDR3 protein. This repertoire shows about 640,000 distinct CDR3 sequences, roughly 41% found once; its top ten account for about 30%. The specimen sequenced was blood. All receptors derive from a man at least 80 years old in good health.

The V gene is TRBV20-1, the J gene TRBJ2-7, with 9 nucleotides matching TRBD2. The germline V gene encodes CDR1 DFQATT and CDR2 SNEGSKA (reference sequence). After removal of 3 bases from V and 3 bases from J, the junction contained 6 bases not matched to a gene. The CDR3 sequence is 14 residues long. CDR3 sequence reads: CSASGRGGGYEQYF. The CDR3 DNA reads as TGCAGTGCTAGTGGGCGGGGGGGAGGCTACGAGCAGTACTTC.

The V call is TRBV19, the J call TRBJ1-2, with 7 nucleotides matching TRBD1. The ends lost 7 bases at V and 8 bases at J; junction bases unmatched: 13. Looked up from germline, CDR1 is LNHDA and CDR2 is SQIVND (reference sequence). CDR3 length: 14 amino acids. This CDR3 is CASTTGQPSGGYTF. CDR3 DNA sequence: TGTGCCAGTACCACGGGACAGCCATCGGGCGGCTACACCTTC.

The rearrangement links TRBV7-2 to TRBJ2-7; D ambiguous. Germline CDR1 SGHTA, CDR2 FQGNSA. The CDR3 sequence is 18 residues long. The germline V and J ends were trimmed by 2 bases and 0 bases, with 20 bases remaining between them. The CDR3 region has the DNA TGTGCCAGCAGCTTACCCCGAGAAGGTCGGTACCCCTCCTACGAGCAGTACTTC. This codes for CASSLPREGRYPSYEQYF.

As concerns this clonotype: The junction differs from germline at one of its ends, possibly a read error. J is TRBJ2-1 and V is TRBV29-1; no clear D. The CDR3 sequence is 10 residues long. Germline loops: CDR1 SQVTM, CDR2 ANQGSEA. CDR3 nucleotide sequence: TGCAGCGTCTCCCACAATGAGCAGTTCTTC. It encodes CSVSHNEQFF.

This clonotype has a single count. This sequence may be a read error, since a much larger clone differs from it by one base. This chain joins TRBV29-1 and TRBJ2-4; D gene uncertain. CDR3 length: 13 residues. Germline V gene data show CDR1 as SQVTM and CDR2 as ANQGSEA. CDR3 loop: CSASGVAKNIRYF. The CDR3 nucleotides are TGCAGCGCCTCAGGAGTAGCCAAAAACATTCGGTACTTC.

This clonotype occurred many times. This CDR3 is CASSLVARKSPLHF. The CDR3 region has the DNA TGTGCCAGCAGCTTAGTAGCTCGGAAATCACCCCTCCACTTT. J is TRBJ1-6 and V is TRBV7-2; D ambiguous. V was pared by 1 base and J by 10 bases, with 11 bases between. There are 14 residues in the CDR3. The germline V gene encodes CDR1 SGHTA and CDR2 FQGNSA.

The chain has TRBV9 and TRBJ2-3, with D perhaps TRBD1 (5 bases). Trimming removed 3 bases at V and 5 bases at J, with 13 bases between. The germline gives CDR1 SGDLS, CDR2 YYNGEE. The CDR3 has 14 residues. CDR3 bases: TGTGCCAGCAGCGCCGACAGTACTAAAGATACGCAGTATTTT. Translated, it gives CASSADSTKDTQYF.

The chain has TRBV7-2 and TRBJ1-5; 8 nucleotides line up with TRBD1. The CDR3 is 15 amino acids. The germline CDR1 and CDR2 sequences are SGHTA and FQGNSA. Germline trimming cut 3 bases from V and 1 base from J; bases unmatched to any gene: 2. In DNA, the CDR3 is TGTGCCAGCAGCTTGGACAGGGCGAGCAATCAGCCCCAGCATTTT. It codes for CASSLDRASNQPQHF. The full variable domain, its missing parts supplied by reference TRBV7-2 and TRBJ1-5, is GAGVSQSPSNKVTEKGKDVELRCDPISGHTALYWYRQSLGQGLEFLIYFQGNSAPDKSGLPSDRFSAERTGGSVSTLTIQRTQQEDSAVYLCASSLDRASNQPQHFGDGTRLSIL.

V usage is TRBV20-1 and J usage is TRBJ2-5, with 8 bases that match TRBD1. Unmatched junction bases numbered 0, after V lost 4 bases and J lost 2 bases. Per germline, CDR1 DFQATT and CDR2 SNEGSKA (reference sequence). This CDR3 is 12 amino acids long. The CDR3 sequence is CSANRGQETQYF. The CDR3 DNA follows: TGCAGTGCTAACAGGGGGCAAGAGACCCAGTACTTC.

The rearrangement links TRBV12-3 or TRBV12-4 to TRBJ2-3; D assignment may be TRBD1 or TRBD2 (6 bases each). Trimming removed 10 bases from V and 6 bases from J, with 17 bases in between. This CDR3 region has 13 residues. The CDR3 DNA reads TGTGCCACCCAACAGGGTGGGGGGGATACGCAGTATTTT. Its translation: CATQQGGGDTQYF.

V gene TRBV20-1 combines with J gene TRBJ1-2, with a tentative D call TRBD1 (6 bases). Germline CDR1 DFQATT, CDR2 SNEGSKA (reference sequence). There are 14 residues in the CDR3. The V and J ends lost 5 bases and 0 bases respectively, with 13 bases between them. In nucleotides, the CDR3 is TGCAGTGCTGCCAGACAGGTCTCTAACTATGGCTACACCTTC. Translating it yields CSAARQVSNYGYTF.

The chain couples TRBV24-1 to TRBJ2-3; TRBD1 aligns across 7 bases. CDR3 size: 17 residues. Looked up from germline, CDR1 is KGHDR and CDR2 is SFDVKD. Trimming removed 2 bases from V and 2 bases from J; junction bases left unmatched: 9. The CDR3 DNA is TGTGCCACCAGTGATTCGAGGGGGCGAGGGGACACAGATACGCAGTATTTT. It translates to CATSDSRGRGDTDTQYF.

The CDR3: CSAGGLVNTEAFF. The CDR3 DNA is TGCAGTGCCGGGGGGTTAGTGAACACTGAAGCTTTCTTT. V and J are TRBV20-1 and TRBJ1-1; possible D gene TRBD1, 5 bases. The CDR3 spans 13 residues. Germline values: CDR1 DFQATT, CDR2 SNEGSKA (reference sequence). Deletions cut 6 bases from V and 0 bases from J, with 11 bases between.

There are a few counts of this clonotype. The chain has TRBV28 and TRBJ2-1; D is perhaps TRBD2 (6 bases). Germline V CDR1 and CDR2: MDHEN, SYDVKM. The CDR3 covers 16 residues. Between the trimmed V and J ends, which lost 5 bases and 0 bases, there was a span of 14 bases. This chain's CDR3 is CASSRYLASSYNEQFF. The CDR3 DNA reads as TGTGCCAGCAGTCGTTACCTAGCGAGCTCCTACAATGAGCAGTTCTTC.

This CDR3 is CSSPGLQNNEQFF. CDR3 in DNA: TGCAGCTCACCGGGTCTACAGAACAATGAGCAGTTCTTC. The chain uses TRBV20-1 and TRBJ2-1, with D unresolved. This CDR3 comprises 13 residues. Germline V CDR1 and CDR2: DFQATT, SNEGSKA (reference sequence).

This clonotype has just a few counts. V and J are TRBV6-1 and TRBJ2-4; D may be TRBD2 (7 bases). The CDR3 consists of 17 residues. The V and J ends lost 0 bases and 9 bases respectively, with 21 bases between them. Germline CDR1 and CDR2: MNHNS and SASEGT. The CDR3 sequence: CASSEALTGGAKVIQYF. Written as DNA, the CDR3 is TGTGCCAGCAGTGAAGCCCTTACGGGGGGCGCGAAGGTCATTCAGTACTTC.

The chain uses TRBV7-2 and TRBJ1-2; 10 bases are a match to TRBD1. Germline V gives CDR1 SGHTA, CDR2 FQGNSA. V dropped 3 bases and J dropped 7; count of bases not matched to a gene: 8. The CDR3 extends over 15 amino acids. The CDR3 DNA sequence: TGTGCCAGCAGCTTGATGAGACAGGGGGCGGGTGGCTACACCTTC. This sequence encodes CASSLMRQGAGGYTF.

The sample holds a few counts of this clonotype. The V call is TRBV20-1, the J call TRBJ2-5, with D possibly matching TRBD1 (5 bases). The J call could be wrong; TRBJ2-7 is a better fit for the DNA end. There are 11 residues in the CDR3. Germline V CDR1 and CDR2: DFQATT, SNEGSKA (reference sequence). The CDR3 nucleotides are TGCAGTGCTATAGGCACAGGCGAGCAGTACTTC. Translating gives CSAIGTGEQYF.

Points on this clonotype: A much larger clone differs from this one at a single base, so this may be a read error. The chain uses TRBV27 and TRBJ1-4, with a tentative D call TRBD1 (6 bases). V lost 4 bases and J lost 7, with 19 bases in between. This CDR3 comprises 16 residues. Germline CDR1 reads MNHEY; CDR2 reads SMNVEV (reference sequence). CDR3 protein: CASSSRDGGRVEKLFF. The CDR3 coding sequence is TGTGCCAGCAGTTCGCGGGACGGGGGGCGGGTTGAAAAACTGTTTTTT.

This chain uses TRBV2 with TRBJ1-1; unclear D gene. Germline values: CDR1 SNHLY, CDR2 FYNNEI. The length of the CDR3 is 14 residues. The V end lost 2 bases, the J end lost 0 bases, and 7 bases lay between the germline ends. The CDR3 is CASSEFNVNTEAFF. The CDR3 DNA reads as TGTGCCAGCAGTGAATTTAACGTGAACACTGAAGCTTTCTTT.

Points on this clonotype: One junction end does not reproduce the germline sequence, and a read error may be involved. This chain uses TRBV11-2 with TRBJ2-1, with 9 positions matching TRBD2. The CDR3 spans 15 residues. Germline V CDR1 and CDR2: SGHAT, FQNNGV. The DNA of the CDR3 is TGTACCAGCAGCTTAGTTAGCGGGAGTTACAATGAGCAGTTCTTC. Translating gives CTSSLVSGSYNEQFF.

The chain links TRBV21-1 to TRBJ1-5; TRBD1, the table's D call, lacks a check against the DNA. TRBV21-1 is a pseudogene locus. The CDR3 totals 20 residues. CDR3 in amino acids: CASSTRRKRTKKASNQPQHF. The CDR3, as DNA: TGTGCCAGCAGCACCAGACGGAAACGGACAAAAAAGGCTAGCAATCAGCCCCAGCATTTT.

A few counts support this clonotype. The chain is built from TRBV27 and TRBJ2-3, with no clear D. CDR3 length equals 14 residues. V was trimmed by 2 bases and J by 5 bases, leaving 11 bases between them. Per the germline V gene, CDR1 is MNHEY and CDR2 is SMNVEV (reference sequence). For the CDR3, the DNA is TGTGCCAGCAGTTTAAGAGCGAAGGGAGATACGCAGTATTTT. Its translation is CASSLRAKGDTQYF.

This chain connects TRBV5-1 to TRBJ2-5, with 13 bases lining up with TRBD2. The ends lost 2 bases at V and 2 bases at J; junction bases unmatched: 6. Germline CDR1 is SGHRS and CDR2 is YFSETQ. This CDR3 contains 17 residues. DNA for the CDR3: TGCGCCAGCAGCTTAACTAGCGGGGGGGCGGGACAAGAGACCCAGTACTTC. It translates to CASSLTSGGAGQETQYF.

This clonotype was picked up a small number of times. This chain joins TRBV15 and TRBJ2-5; D could derive from TRBD1 or TRBD2 (5 bases each). The CDR3 covers 15 residues. The germline gives CDR1 LNHNV, CDR2 YYDKDF (reference sequence). The V end lost 2 bases, the J end lost 0 bases, and 10 bases lay between the germline ends. The CDR3 DNA reads TGTGCCACCAGCAGACCACAGGACTACCAAGAGACCCAGTACTTC. This encodes CATSRPQDYQETQYF.

The rearrangement uses TRBV20-1 and TRBJ1-2, with TRBD1 identical over 8 bases. The CDR3 has 15 amino acids. Germline V gives CDR1 DFQATT, CDR2 SNEGSKA (reference sequence). The V segment lost 5 bases and the J segment 8 bases; nucleotides outside the gene matches: 16. CDR3 nucleotides: TGCAGTGCTTCCCAGGCGGGCAGGGGGCGTGAAGGCTACACCTTC. Translated: CSASQAGRGREGYTF.

Details on this clonotype: Compared with germline, one end of the junction differs, possibly owing to a read error. CDR3 residues: CSVEGLADIPYNKQFF. The CDR3 bases are TGCAGCGTTGAAGGGCTAGCGGATATTCCATACAATAAGCAGTTCTTC. The genes are TRBV29-1 and TRBJ2-1, with 7 bases lining up with TRBD2. Looked up from germline, CDR1 is SQVTM and CDR2 is ANQGSEA. This CDR3 contains 16 residues.

This clonotype was observed a handful of times. A much larger clone lies a single base off, so this may be a read error. The V gene is TRBV6-2 or TRBV6-3, the J gene TRBJ2-5; TRBD1 matches at 7 bases. The CDR3 is 14 amino acids. The V segment lost 7 bases and the J segment 11 bases; nucleotides outside the gene matches: 16. The germline V gene encodes CDR1 MNHEY and CDR2 SVGEGT. The CDR3 reads CASNLDRVLLQQYF. The CDR3 DNA is TGTGCCAGCAACCTCGACAGGGTACTTCTTCAGCAGTACTTC.

This clonotype appeared a few times. V gene TRBV7-2 combines with J gene TRBJ2-2, with unresolved D. CDR3 length: 16 amino acids. V gave up 1 base and J gave up 2 bases, with 11 bases separating them. The germline V gene has CDR1 SGHTA and CDR2 FQGNSA. CDR3 in DNA: TGTGCCAGCAGCTTAGGGGGTTCAGGAAACACCGGGGAGCTGTTTTTT. Translated: CASSLGGSGNTGELFF.